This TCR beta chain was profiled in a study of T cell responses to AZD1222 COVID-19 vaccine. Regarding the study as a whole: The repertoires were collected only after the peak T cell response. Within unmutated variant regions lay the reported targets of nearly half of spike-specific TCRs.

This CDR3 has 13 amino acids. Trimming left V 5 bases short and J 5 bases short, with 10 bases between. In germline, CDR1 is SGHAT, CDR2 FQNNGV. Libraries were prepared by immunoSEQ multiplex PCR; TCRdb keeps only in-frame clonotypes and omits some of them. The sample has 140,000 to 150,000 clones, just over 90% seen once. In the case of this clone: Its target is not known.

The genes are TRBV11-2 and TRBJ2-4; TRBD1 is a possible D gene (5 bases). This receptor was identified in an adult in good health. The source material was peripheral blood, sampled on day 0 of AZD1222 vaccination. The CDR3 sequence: CASSLGRENIQYF. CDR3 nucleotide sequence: TGTGCCAGCAGCCTCGGCAGGGAAAACATTCAGTACTTC. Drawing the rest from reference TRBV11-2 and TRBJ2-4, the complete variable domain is EAGVAQSPRYKIIEKRQSVAFWCNPISGHATLYWYQQILGQGPKLLIQFQNNGVVDDSQLPKDRFSAERLKGVDSTLKIQPAKLEDSAVYLCASSLGRENIQYFGAGTRLSVL.